The rows below give T cell receptor beta chains drawn from one sample of a study of somatic mutations in cytotoxic T cells in rheumatoid arthritis. Repertoires were generated with immunoSEQ multiplex PCR, while TCRdb's copy carries only in-frame clones and drops some. The sample holds around 19,000 clones, approximately 67% seen once. Sequenced material: CD8+ T cells sorted from blood. The receptors shown here come from an adult with rheumatoid arthritis. CDR3s include the opening cysteine and the closing phenylalanine or tryptophan. D genes are given only for firm matches. Rows give clone size only sometimes, using once, few, many, or a class for an expanded clone.

size	V	J	D	CDR3	DNA
NA	TRBV19	TRBJ1-5	NA	CASSIVKGTLQPQHF	TGTGCCAGTAGTATAGTGAAGGGTACTTTACAGCCCCAGCATTTT
NA	TRBV7-2	TRBJ1-5	TRBD1	CASSLGSGGVQPQHF	TGTGCCAGCAGCTTAGGATCAGGGGGAGTACAGCCCCAGCATTTT
NA	TRBV25-1	TRBJ1-2	NA	CASSETHGHPYGYTF	TGTGCCAGCAGTGAAACCCACGGCCACCCCTATGGCTACACCTTC
NA	TRBV14	TRBJ1-1	NA	CASSPGGGLEAFF	TGTGCCAGCAGCCCCGGAGGAGGACTTGAAGCTTTCTTT
NA	TRBV9	TRBJ1-2	NA	CASSRYEGAQGYTF	TGTGCCAGCAGCAGATATGAGGGCGCACAGGGCTACACCTTC
NA	TRBV6-5	TRBJ1-1	NA	CASSNTYTEAFF	TGTGCCAGCAGTAACACTTATACTGAAGCTTTCTTT
few	TRBV6-5	TRBJ2-7	TRBD2	CASSYLSGGAYEQYF	TGTGCCAGCAGTTACCTCTCGGGGGGAGCCTACGAGCAGTACTTC
NA	TRBV4-1	TRBJ1-4	NA	CASSPDLWSEKLFF	TGCGCCAGCAGCCCTGACCTTTGGAGTGAAAAACTGTTTTTT
once	TRBV27	TRBJ2-5	TRBD1	CASSLGTGSEETQYF	TGTGCCAGCAGTTTAGGGACAGGGTCTGAAGAGACCCAGTACTTC
NA	TRBV19	TRBJ1-4	NA	CASSIFEASELFF	TGTGCCAGTAGTATTTTTGAAGCGTCTGAACTGTTTTTT
few	TRBV9	TRBJ2-2	NA	CASSVYPGELFF	TGTGCCAGCAGCGTATATCCCGGGGAGCTGTTTTTT
NA	TRBV6-6	TRBJ1-1	NA	CASSYQINTEAFF	TGTGCCAGCAGTTACCAGATCAACACTGAAGCTTTCTTT
NA	TRBV5-6	TRBJ2-6	NA	CASSSGLGANVLTF	TGTGCCAGCAGCTCAGGGTTGGGGGCCAACGTCCTGACTTTC
NA	TRBV5-1	TRBJ2-2	NA	CASTEAGELFF	TGCGCCAGCACAGAGGCAGGGGAGCTGTTTTTT
NA	TRBV6-5	TRBJ1-3	NA	CASSYSTGPGNTIYF	TGTGCCAGCAGTTACTCCACAGGCCCTGGAAACACCATATATTTT